Listed below are T cell receptor beta chains from one sample, sequenced in a study of Ad26.COV2.S vaccination and SARS-CoV-2 variants. Produced via immunoSEQ multiplex PCR; TCRdb's table is partial and in-frame only. The sample yields about 420,000 clones, around 89% seen once. The starting material was peripheral blood, obtained in a trial of Ad26.COV2.S vaccine versus placebo. These receptors were collected from a person aged 18 to 59 who received the Ad26.COV2.S COVID-19 vaccine or a placebo. Each CDR3 is given with its conserved first and last residue. A D gene is named only where the DNA matches it firmly. Clone size is given for some rows only: seen once, a few or many times, or a class if the clone is expanded.

D: .; V: TRBV6-6; J: TRBJ2-1; size: .; CDR3: CASSSDGLHEQFF; DNA: TGTGCCAGCAGTTCGGACGGGCTGCATGAGCAGTTCTTC
D: .; V: TRBV5-5; J: TRBJ2-4; size: once; CDR3: CASSSGTKNIQYF; DNA: TGTGCCAGCAGTTCCGGGACTAAAAACATTCAGTACTTC
D: .; V: TRBV18; J: TRBJ1-1; size: .; CDR3: CASSHEKTINTEAFF; DNA: TGTGCCAGCTCACACGAGAAGACTATCAACACTGAAGCTTTCTTT
D: .; V: TRBV28; J: TRBJ1-2; size: .; CDR3: CASSPSGLSWANYGYTF; DNA: TGTGCCAGCAGTCCCTCGGGACTCTCTTGGGCTAACTATGGCTACACCTTC
D: .; V: TRBV7-9; J: TRBJ1-1; size: .; CDR3: CASSLALGGNTEAFF; DNA: TGTGCCAGCAGCTTAGCTTTGGGGGGGAACACTGAAGCTTTCTTT
D: .; V: TRBV5-1; J: TRBJ2-5; size: .; CDR3: CASSLVADQETQYF; DNA: TGCGCCAGCAGCTTAGTAGCGGACCAAGAGACCCAGTACTTC
D: .; V: TRBV9; J: TRBJ2-2; size: .; CDR3: CASSAQINTGELFF; DNA: TGTGCCAGCAGCGCCCAGATTAACACCGGGGAGCTGTTTTTT
D: .; V: TRBV12-3/TRBV12-4; J: TRBJ2-7; size: .; CDR3: CASTRTEYYEQYF; DNA: TGTGCCAGCACCCGGACAGAGTACTACGAGCAGTACTTC
D: TRBD1; V: TRBV7-9; J: TRBJ1-2; size: .; CDR3: CASSLEGQGADGYTF; DNA: TGTGCCAGCAGCTTAGAGGGACAGGGGGCAGATGGCTACACCTTC
D: TRBD2; V: TRBV5-1; J: TRBJ2-1; size: .; CDR3: CASSPRGSSGVRVDEQFF; DNA: TGCGCCAGCAGCCCCCGAGGGTCTAGCGGCGTCCGGGTGGATGAGCAGTTCTTC
D: TRBD1; V: TRBV5-1; J: TRBJ2-4; size: .; CDR3: CASSSLTGAKNIQYF; DNA: TGCGCCAGCAGCTCTTTGACAGGGGCCAAAAACATTCAGTACTTC
D: TRBD1; V: TRBV12-3/TRBV12-4; J: TRBJ2-7; size: .; CDR3: CASGRTGLEQYF; DNA: TGTGCCAGCGGGAGGACAGGGCTCGAGCAGTACTTC
D: .; V: TRBV5-1; J: TRBJ1-2; size: .; CDR3: CASSLGTGFPGYTF; DNA: TGCGCCAGCAGCTTGGGTACAGGTTTCCCCGGCTACACCTTC
D: .; V: TRBV10-3; J: TRBJ1-2; size: .; CDR3: CAISESTGRNYGYTF; DNA: TGTGCCATCAGTGAGTCTACAGGGCGGAACTATGGCTACACCTTC
D: TRBD1; V: TRBV30; J: TRBJ1-4; size: .; CDR3: CAWSVGATGGEKLFF; DNA: TGTGCCTGGAGTGTAGGAGCGACAGGGGGAGAAAAACTGTTTTTT
D: .; V: TRBV4-1; J: TRBJ1-5; size: .; CDR3: CASSQGGRDQPQHF; DNA: TGCGCCAGCAGCCAAGGAGGAAGGGATCAGCCCCAGCATTTT
D: .; V: TRBV30; J: TRBJ1-3; size: .; CDR3: CAWKELISGNTIYF; DNA: TGTGCCTGGAAAGAACTCATATCTGGAAACACCATATATTTT
D: .; V: TRBV28; J: TRBJ1-4; size: .; CDR3: CASRSPLQGEKLFF; DNA: TGTGCCAGCCGTTCTCCCCTCCAGGGTGAAAAACTGTTTTTT
D: .; V: TRBV7-6; J: TRBJ1-1; size: .; CDR3: CASSWGPLSTEAFF; DNA: TGTGCCAGCAGCTGGGGACCACTTAGCACTGAAGCTTTCTTT
D: .; V: TRBV6-1; J: TRBJ1-5; size: .; CDR3: CASSELGPYNQPQHF; DNA: TGTGCCAGCAGTGAATTGGGCCCTTACAATCAGCCCCAGCATTTT
D: .; V: TRBV7-2; J: TRBJ1-2; size: .; CDR3: CASSLHGREGGYTF; DNA: TGTGCCAGCAGCTTACATGGGAGGGAGGGAGGCTACACCTTC
D: TRBD1; V: TRBV19; J: TRBJ2-7; size: once; CDR3: CATTPRTGSYEQYF; DNA: TGTGCCACCACCCCAAGGACAGGGTCCTACGAGCAGTACTTC
D: .; V: TRBV4-2; J: TRBJ2-5; size: .; CDR3: CASSLSPGFGAQYF; DNA: TGTGCCAGCAGCCTAAGTCCGGGGTTTGGGGCCCAGTACTTC
D: .; V: TRBV7-2; J: TRBJ1-5; size: .; CDR3: CASSLAGLPSQPQHF; DNA: TGTGCCAGCAGCTTAGCGGGCCTGCCTTCCCAGCCCCAGCATTTT
D: .; V: TRBV6-5; J: TRBJ1-1; size: .; CDR3: CASRNRGRSTEAFF; DNA: TGTGCCAGCAGGAACAGAGGGAGATCAACTGAAGCTTTCTTT
D: .; V: TRBV9; J: TRBJ2-1; size: .; CDR3: CASSVSPGNEQFF; DNA: TGTGCCAGCAGCGTATCCCCCGGTAATGAGCAGTTCTTC
D: TRBD2; V: TRBV15; J: TRBJ2-3; size: .; CDR3: CATLTSGADTQYF; DNA: TGTGCCACCTTGACTAGCGGCGCAGATACGCAGTATTTT
D: TRBD1; V: TRBV24-1; J: TRBJ2-7; size: .; CDR3: CATSAAPGTGPPEQYF; DNA: TGTGCCACCAGCGCTGCGCCCGGGACAGGGCCCCCCGAGCAGTACTTC
D: .; V: TRBV5-4; J: TRBJ2-5; size: .; CDR3: CASSLNQIGGQETQYF; DNA: TGTGCCAGCAGCTTGAACCAGATTGGAGGGCAAGAGACCCAGTACTTC
D: .; V: TRBV5-6; J: TRBJ2-7; size: .; CDR3: CASSLGQRGPYEQYF; DNA: TGTGCCAGCAGCTTGGGGCAACGGGGACCCTACGAGCAGTACTTC
D: .; V: TRBV25-1; J: TRBJ1-2; size: few; CDR3: CASSDGQGLGYTF; DNA: TGTGCCAGCAGTGACGGGCAGGGTCTAGGCTACACCTTC
D: TRBD1; V: TRBV7-6; J: TRBJ2-1; size: .; CDR3: CASSSRDRSYNEQFF; DNA: TGTGCCAGCAGCTCCCGGGACAGGAGCTACAATGAGCAGTTCTTC
D: .; V: TRBV2; J: TRBJ2-3; size: .; CDR3: CASKPGRDWDTQYF; DNA: TGTGCCAGCAAGCCAGGGCGTGATTGGGACACGCAGTATTTT
D: TRBD1; V: TRBV5-1; J: TRBJ1-2; size: .; CDR3: CASSLITGEDFGYTF; DNA: TGCGCCAGCAGCTTGATCACAGGGGAAGACTTTGGCTACACCTTC
D: .; V: TRBV9; J: TRBJ1-1; size: .; CDR3: CASSVVSGGIAFF; DNA: TGTGCCAGCAGCGTAGTGTCGGGGGGGATTGCTTTCTTT
D: .; V: TRBV7-3; J: TRBJ2-2; size: .; CDR3: CASSLGQGNTGELFF; DNA: TGTGCCAGCAGCTTGGGGCAGGGTAACACCGGGGAGCTGTTTTTT
D: .; V: TRBV21-1; J: TRBJ2-3; size: .; CDR3: CASSKDVREGAMTDTQYF; DNA: TGTGCCAGCAGCAAAGATGTGAGGGAAGGAGCTATGACAGATACGCAGTATTTT
D: .; V: TRBV30; J: TRBJ1-4; size: .; CDR3: CAWLSGGLPNEKLFF; DNA: TGTGCCTGGCTCTCGGGTGGGCTGCCTAATGAAAAACTGTTTTTT
D: .; V: TRBV29-1; J: TRBJ2-5; size: once; CDR3: CSVDPGGTQYF; DNA: TGCAGCGTTGATCCGGGTGGGACCCAGTACTTC
D: .; V: TRBV6-2/TRBV6-3; J: TRBJ2-3; size: once; CDR3: CASSYLRPTDTQYF; DNA: TGTGCCAGCAGTTACTTAAGACCCACAGATACGCAGTATTTT
D: .; V: TRBV27; J: TRBJ1-2; size: .; CDR3: CASRAGTSNYGYTF; DNA: TGTGCCAGCAGGGCCGGGACATCTAACTATGGCTACACCTTC
D: .; V: TRBV5-4; J: TRBJ1-4; size: .; CDR3: CASSFDPVDEKLFF; DNA: TGTGCCAGCAGCTTCGACCCAGTGGATGAAAAACTGTTTTTT
D: .; V: TRBV11-3; J: TRBJ1-5; size: few; CDR3: CASSFFSKSQPQHF; DNA: TGTGCCAGCAGCTTTTTCAGTAAGTCTCAGCCCCAGCATTTT
D: TRBD1; V: TRBV7-6; J: TRBJ1-6; size: .; CDR3: CASSSDRVYSPLHF; DNA: TGTGCCAGCAGCTCCGACAGGGTTTATTCACCCCTCCACTTT
D: .; V: TRBV7-7; J: TRBJ2-6; size: .; CDR3: CASSLRDSTYSGANVLTF; DNA: TGTGCTAGCAGCCTACGAGACAGTACCTACTCTGGGGCCAACGTCCTGACTTTC
D: TRBD1; V: TRBV28; J: TRBJ1-5; size: .; CDR3: CASSSDRGTNQPQHF; DNA: TGTGCCAGCAGTTCAGACAGGGGGACCAATCAGCCCCAGCATTTT
D: TRBD1; V: TRBV19; J: TRBJ1-5; size: .; CDR3: CASEQGARGQPQHF; DNA: TGTGCCAGTGAACAGGGGGCGCGTGGTCAGCCCCAGCATTTT
D: TRBD1; V: TRBV7-2; J: TRBJ1-5; size: .; CDR3: CASSSDLGTGASHF; DNA: TGTGCCAGCAGCTCCGACCTAGGGACAGGGGCTAGCCATTTT
D: TRBD2; V: TRBV4-2; J: TRBJ2-7; size: .; CDR3: CASSYTSGGALYEQYF; DNA: TGTGCCAGCAGCTATACTAGCGGGGGGGCCCTTTACGAGCAGTACTTC